One sample yielded the 20 T cell receptor beta chains listed below, sequenced in a study of T-cell reconstitution after alpha-beta-depleted transplantation in children (dated by TCRdb to 2015 to 2016). Per the publication, the treatment or condition label means: allogeneic hematopoietic cell transplantation with graft depleted of TCRalphabeta T cells and CD19 B cells. The receptor library was made with PCR. The reads were generated on an Illumina HiSeq 2500. TCR library preparation used molecular barcoding, with unique molecular identifiers applied to normalize quantification of the TCRbeta repertoire. In-frame beta chains were kept once TCRdb had trimmed the public reads at Q25 with fastp and called clones with MiXCR. Rows with one shared CDR3 protein collapse into an entry with the most common genes and DNA. The sample contains 350,000 to 500,000 distinct CDR3 sequences, 43% of them found a single time. Jointly, the top ten make up around a quarter of the sample.

The sample here was PBMCs, taken before TCRalphabeta/CD19-depleted stem cell transplant. The receptors derive from a girl aged 2 to 9 with aplastic anemia, due to receive a stem cell transplant.

The genes are TRBV20-1 and TRBJ2-7; 8 nucleotides agree with TRBD2. J gave up 2 bases and V 0 bases, and 9 bases lay outside the gene matches. The CDR3 is 16 residues long. CDR1 DFQATT and CDR2 SNEGSKA come from the germline V gene (reference sequence). CDR3 loop: CSARDSGVAGTYEQYF. DNA of the CDR3: TGCAGTGCTAGAGATTCTGGCGTAGCGGGGACCTACGAGCAGTACTTC.

The V gene is TRBV6-5, the J gene TRBJ2-3; perhaps TRBD2 as D (5 bases). V gave up 2 bases and J gave up 2 bases, with 8 bases separating them. CDR1 and CDR2 (germline): MNHEY, SVGAGI. The CDR3 contains 14 residues. The CDR3 loop is CASSYSGLTDTQYF. For the CDR3, the DNA is TGTGCCAGCAGTTACAGCGGACTCACAGATACGCAGTATTTT.

As for this clonotype: This sequence may be a read error, since a much larger clone differs from it by one base. This chain links TRBV15 with TRBJ2-3, with TRBD2 identical over 10 bases. The CDR3 loop spans 15 amino acids. The germline V gene has CDR1 LNHNV and CDR2 YYDKDF (reference sequence). CDR3 DNA: TGTGCCACCAGAAAAAGCGGGAGGGCCGGGGATACGCAGAATTTT. This encodes CATRKSGRAGDTQNF.

The chain recombines TRBV11-3 with TRBJ2-5; 7 bases align to TRBD1. Germline CDR1 and CDR2: SGHNT and YENEEA. Trimming removed 5 bases from V and 2 bases from J; junction bases left unmatched: 2. CDR3 size: 13 residues. CDR3 residues: CASSEGQQETQYF. Written as DNA, the CDR3 is TGTGCCAGCAGCGAGGGACAGCAAGAGACCCAGTACTTC.

For the CDR3, the DNA is TGTGCCAGCAGTTTATCATGGACAGGGATTAACACTGAAGCTTTCTTT. Translation: CASSLSWTGINTEAFF. V is TRBV28 and J is TRBJ1-1; TRBD1 matches 8 bases. The germline V gene has CDR1 MDHEN and CDR2 SYDVKM. The CDR3 loop spans 16 amino acids. Losses at the gene ends were 1 base for V and 2 bases for J; bases not matched to a gene: 6.

The chain recombines TRBV20-1 with TRBJ2-1, with 7 bases aligning to TRBD2. The CDR3 has 15 residues. Per germline, CDR1 DFQATT and CDR2 SNEGSKA (reference sequence). With 0 bases clipped from V and 6 bases from J, the junction kept 8 bases outside the gene matches. As DNA, the CDR3 is TGCAGTGCTAGAGATCTGAGCGGGGCCACCAATGAGCAGTTCTTC. This translates into CSARDLSGATNEQFF.

This clonotype was seen at least ten times. The chain combines TRBV27 with TRBJ2-5, with D perhaps TRBD1 or TRBD2 (5 bases each). The CDR3 covers 12 residues. CDR1 is MNHEY and CDR2 is SMNVEV in the germline V gene (reference sequence). V was pared by 8 bases and J by 6 bases, with 13 bases between. The CDR3 loop is CASASGAKTQYF. CDR3 DNA: TGTGCCAGCGCGTCCGGGGCAAAGACCCAGTACTTC.

The genes are TRBV5-1 and TRBJ2-7, with 9 bases identical to TRBD2. From germline, CDR1 is SGHRS and CDR2 YFSETQ. This CDR3 spans 14 amino acids. V trimming: 4 bases; J trimming: 6 bases; junction bases outside the gene matches: 8. CDR3 in DNA: TGCGCCAGCAGCCCGGGACTAGCAAGCGGCGAGCAGTACTTC. Protein product: CASSPGLASGEQYF.

The rearrangement links TRBV4-1 to TRBJ1-5; 7 bases fit TRBD1. This CDR3 has 16 amino acids. V lost 0 bases, J lost 5 bases, and 7 bases stayed unmatched. The germline V gene has CDR1 MGHRA and CDR2 YSYEKL. CDR3 sequence (DNA): TGCGCCAGCAGCCAAGATTTTGGACAGGCCTATCAGCCCCAGCATTTT. It codes for CASSQDFGQAYQPQHF.

This clonotype was seen a handful of times. The chain has TRBV20-1 and TRBJ2-1; TRBD1 matches 10 bases. V shed 2 bases and J 7 bases; nucleotides not matched to a gene: 8. CDR3 length: 15 amino acids. The germline V gene has CDR1 DFQATT and CDR2 SNEGSKA (reference sequence). The CDR3: CSARFGTGVVNEQFF. The CDR3 bases are TGCAGTGCTAGATTTGGGACAGGGGTCGTGAATGAGCAGTTCTTC.

This clonotype was detected ten times or more. The junction departs from germline at one end; a sequencing error may be responsible. V usage is TRBV5-1 and J usage is TRBJ2-7; weak D call: TRBD2 (5 bases). CDR1 SGHRS and CDR2 YFSETQ come from the germline V gene. The CDR3 sequence is 13 residues long. The CDR3 sequence: CASSLGSLREQYF. The CDR3 DNA follows: TGCGCCAGCAGTTTGGGGAGCCTACGGGAGCAGTACTTC.

Here the CDR3 reads CASSHREGTQYF. DNA of the CDR3: TGTGCCAGCAGTCACAGGGAGGGGACCCAGTACTTC. This rearrangement joins TRBV6-5 to TRBJ2-5, with a weak D call TRBD2 (7 bases). Trimming took 5 bases from V and 7 from J, leaving 11 bases between them. Germline V lookup: CDR1 MNHEY, CDR2 SVGAGI. The CDR3 has 12 residues.

This clonotype was counted many times. The chain combines TRBV6-1 with TRBJ2-2; 7 bases line up with TRBD1. Germline CDR1 and CDR2: MNHNS and SASEGT. V shed 7 bases, J shed 6 bases, and the junction held 5 bases outside the gene matches. The CDR3 consists of 13 residues. The CDR3 DNA sequence: TGTGCCAGCACCCAAACAGGGGCCGGGGAGCTGTTTTTT. Amino acid sequence: CASTQTGAGELFF.

The chain has TRBV12-3 or TRBV12-4 and TRBJ2-1; TRBD2 might be the D (5 bases). Trimming took off 5 bases at V and 4 bases at J, with 15 bases between the two ends. The CDR3 has 15 amino acids. CDR3 DNA sequence: TGTGCCAGCAGTAGACTAAGCGGCATTTACAATGAGCAGTTCTTC. This translates into CASSRLSGIYNEQFF.

The chain has TRBV6-1 and TRBJ2-5; 9 bases are a match to TRBD1. Unmatched junction bases numbered 7, after V lost 5 bases and J lost 3 bases. Germline V gives CDR1 MNHNS, CDR2 SASEGT. This CDR3 contains 15 residues. The CDR3 bases are TGTGCCAGCAGTACCTTAACAGGGGGCGAAGAGACCCAGTACTTC. It encodes CASSTLTGGEETQYF.

V and J are TRBV3-1 and TRBJ2-1; 10 bases match TRBD2. CDR1 is LGHDT, CDR2 YNNKEL, per germline (reference sequence). This CDR3 region has 15 residues. The trim removed 1 base at V and 7 bases at J, leaving 4 bases unmatched. The CDR3 DNA is TGTGCCAGCAGCCAAGGGACTAGCGGACAAAATGAGCAGTTCTTC. It specifies CASSQGTSGQNEQFF.

Only a few counts were recorded for this clonotype. The junction and the germline gene differ at one end; a read error may be behind it. The gene calls are TRBV6-1 and TRBJ1-1; 8 bases are a match to TRBD1. This CDR3 spans 13 amino acids. CDR1 and CDR2 (germline): MNHNS, SASEGT. The CDR3 DNA sequence: TGTGCCAGCAGTCGACAGGGGAACGCTGAAGCTTTCTTT. Encoded protein: CASSRQGNAEAFF.

This clonotype was counted between two and nine times. The chain recombines TRBV19 with TRBJ1-4; D unresolved. The germline gives CDR1 LNHDA, CDR2 SQIVND (reference sequence). The CDR3 spans 14 residues. Trimming pared 4 bases from V and 4 bases from J, leaving 10 bases between. The DNA for the CDR3 is TGTGCCAGTAGTACCCGGAACGGTAATGAAAAACTGTTTTTT. It translates to CASSTRNGNEKLFF.

This clonotype was seen repeatedly, ten times or more. The V call is TRBV12-3 or TRBV12-4, the J call TRBJ1-4; no reliable D call. This CDR3 is built from 13 residues. V gave up 2 bases and J gave up 10 bases, with 11 bases separating them. This chain's CDR3 is CASSLNSRGKLFF. Written as DNA, the CDR3 is TGTGCCAGCAGTTTAAACAGCCGGGGAAAACTGTTTTTT.

The chain employs TRBV20-1 and TRBJ2-5; 14 bases map to TRBD2. This CDR3 has 14 amino acids. Looked up from germline, CDR1 is DFQATT and CDR2 is SNEGSKA (reference sequence). The CDR3 region is CTGLAGGLQETQYF. The CDR3 DNA is TGCACAGGACTAGCGGGGGGCCTCCAAGAGACCCAGTACTTC.